Shown below are 17 T cell receptor beta chains from a single sample sequenced in a study of regulatory T cells in long-lasting Graves disease. In building TCR beta libraries, iRepertoire HTBI primers were used together with Arm-PCR of CDR3 regions. TCRdb called the multiplex PCR reads again in MiXCR, with one record for every CDR3 protein. The sample records about 440,000 distinct CDR3 sequences, approximately 15% being singletons. The sample's time point: newly diagnosed GD, antithyroid drugs for less than 3 months. Preparation of the TCR library used RNA extracted from PBMCs. These records were also assigned to another study, of T cells in Graves' hyperthyroidism and ophthalmopathy.

The sequencing here drew on peripheral blood mononuclear cells (PBMCs), taken at new diagnosis, from a patient treated with antithyroid drugs. All receptors derive from a young woman with Graves disease.

The chain uses TRBV10-3 and TRBJ1-3, with unresolved D. Germline lookup yields CDR1 ENHRY and CDR2 SYGVKD. The length of the CDR3 is 14 residues. V dropped 4 bases and J dropped 0 bases, with 7 bases sitting between them. This CDR3 reads CAISAQLSGNTIYF. In nucleotides, the CDR3 is TGTGCCATCAGTGCACAGCTCTCTGGAAACACCATATATTTT.

This clonotype appeared a few times. V gene TRBV10-3 combines with J gene TRBJ2-1, with D hard to call. The length of the CDR3 is 15 residues. In germline, CDR1 is ENHRY, CDR2 SYGVKD. V was cut by 3 bases and J by 0 bases, with 9 bases left in between. This CDR3 is CAISDPRSSYNEQFF. The CDR3 DNA reads TGTGCCATCAGTGACCCGAGGAGCTCCTACAATGAGCAGTTCTTC.

This clonotype came up many times. The chain uses TRBV11-2 and TRBJ2-5, with 12 positions matching TRBD2. The trim removed 5 bases at V and 4 bases at J, leaving 8 bases unmatched. This CDR3 has 16 residues. Germline assignment: CDR1 SGHAT and CDR2 FQNNGV. The CDR3: CASSPVLAGGPETQYF. As DNA, the CDR3 is TGTGCCAGCAGCCCCGTCCTAGCGGGAGGGCCAGAGACCCAGTACTTC.

This clonotype was recorded many times. The chain recombines TRBV4-1 with TRBJ2-1; D is uncertain. CDR3 length: 14 amino acids. Germline CDR1 MGHRA, CDR2 YSYEKL. V was pared by 5 bases and J by 5 bases, with 13 bases between. The CDR3 sequence: CASSTRSHNNEQFF. The CDR3 DNA follows: TGCGCCAGCAGCACCCGGTCCCATAACAATGAGCAGTTCTTC.

In this sample, this clonotype turned up a few times. The chain combines TRBV6-1 with TRBJ1-4, with D perhaps matching TRBD1 (5 bases). The CDR3 covers 14 residues. Trimming removed 6 bases at V and 7 bases at J, with 15 bases between. Germline V gene sequence: CDR1 MNHNS, CDR2 SASEGT. CDR3 amino acids: CASRGRIGGEKLFF. The DNA for the CDR3 is TGTGCCAGCAGGGGACGGATCGGTGGTGAAAAACTGTTTTTT.

This clonotype was recorded many times. The chain carries TRBV5-1 and TRBJ2-7; TRBD2 matches 11 bases. Looked up from germline, CDR1 is SGHRS and CDR2 is YFSETQ. CDR3 length: 16 residues. J lost 5 bases, V lost 4 bases, and 11 bases had no gene match. CDR3 in amino acids: CASSLPATSGSNEQYF. CDR3 sequence (DNA): TGCGCCAGCAGCCTCCCGGCCACTAGCGGGAGCAACGAGCAGTACTTC.

This clonotype was counted many times. The rearrangement links TRBV6-1 to TRBJ2-1; 11 bases line up with TRBD2. The CDR3 length is 16 residues. With 5 bases clipped from V and 9 bases from J, the junction kept 12 bases outside the gene matches. Germline V gene data show CDR1 as MNHNS and CDR2 as SASEGT. CDR3 in amino acids: CASSKIAGGSSSEQFF. CDR3 nucleotides: TGTGCCAGCAGTAAGATAGCGGGAGGGTCCAGCAGTGAGCAGTTCTTC.

In its sample, this clonotype was seen many times. This chain joins TRBV20-1 and TRBJ2-7; TRBD1 aligns across 7 bases. J gave up 3 bases and V 0 bases, and 8 bases lay outside the gene matches. CDR3 length equals 15 residues. From germline, CDR1 is DFQATT and CDR2 SNEGSKA (reference sequence). For the CDR3, the DNA is TGCAGTGCTAGAGATTTAGGGGCAGGGGGCTACGAGCAGTACTTC. Translation: CSARDLGAGGYEQYF.

About this clonotype itself: The junction differs from germline at one of its ends, possibly a read error. The chain links TRBV5-1 to TRBJ2-7; the D is unclear. There are 14 residues in the CDR3. Germline V gene data show CDR1 as SGHRS and CDR2 as YFSETQ. CDR3: CASSLDSDRYGQYF. The CDR3 region has the DNA TGCGCCAGCAGCTTGGACAGTGATCGCTACGGGCAGTACTTC.

This clonotype came up many times. The chain employs TRBV3-1 and TRBJ2-3; D remains unclear. Deletions cut 1 base from V and 5 bases from J, with 16 bases between. Germline lookup yields CDR1 LGHDT and CDR2 YNNKEL (reference sequence). This CDR3 contains 16 residues. The CDR3 DNA sequence: TGTGCCAGCAGCCAAGCCTTCCGCGCATCCGGAGATACGCAGTATTTT. Translating gives CASSQAFRASGDTQYF.

This sequence joins TRBV20-1 and TRBJ2-6; 9 bases align to TRBD1. J was trimmed by 0 bases and V by 2 bases; bases with no gene match: 5. CDR3 length: 17 amino acids. The germline gives CDR1 DFQATT, CDR2 SNEGSKA (reference sequence). The CDR3 is CSARSGQGSSGANVLTF. In DNA form, the CDR3 reads TGCAGTGCTAGATCGGGACAGGGCTCCTCTGGGGCCAACGTCCTGACTTTC.

This clonotype showed up many times. V usage is TRBV7-9 and J usage is TRBJ1-2; 7 bases fit TRBD1. The germline V gene encodes CDR1 SEHNR and CDR2 FQNEAQ (reference sequence). V lost 3 bases to trimming and J lost 2 bases; unmatched junction nucleotides: 18. The CDR3 is made up of 19 amino acids. The CDR3 loop is CASSLWKPAGGPENYGYTF. The CDR3 nucleotides read TGTGCCAGCAGCTTGTGGAAACCAGCAGGGGGGCCGGAGAACTATGGCTACACCTTC.

This clonotype occurred many times. The chain combines TRBV7-3 with TRBJ2-5, with 9 nucleotides matching TRBD1. Germline-derived CDR1 and CDR2 are SGHTA and FQGTGA. V shed 5 bases, J shed 2 bases, and the junction held 6 bases outside the gene matches. CDR3 length equals 15 residues. CDR3 sequence: CASSVGQGNQETQYF. DNA for the CDR3: TGTGCCAGCAGCGTGGGACAGGGAAATCAAGAGACCCAGTACTTC. Variable domain in full (rest from reference TRBV7-3 and TRBJ2-5): GAGVSQTPSNKVTEKGKYVELRCDPISGHTALYWYRQSLGQGPEFLIYFQGTGAADDSGLPNDRFFAVRPEGSVSTLKIQRTERGDSAVYLCASSVGQGNQETQYFGPGTRLLVL.

The table lists this clonotype with many counts. The chain is built from TRBV27 and TRBJ2-1; TRBD2 is a possible D gene (5 bases). CDR1 is MNHEY, CDR2 SMNVEV, per germline (reference sequence). V was trimmed by 7 bases and J by 0 bases, leaving 10 bases between them. CDR3 length equals 14 residues. CDR3 in amino acids: CASTPGSSYNEQFF. The CDR3 nucleotides are TGTGCCAGCACCCCGGGGAGCTCCTACAATGAGCAGTTCTTC.

Comments on this clonotype: This sequence may be a read error, since a much larger clone differs from it by one base. The chain employs TRBV20-1 and TRBJ2-7; maybe TRBD1 (6 bases). CDR3 length equals 12 residues. The germline V gene has CDR1 DFQATT and CDR2 SNEGSKA (reference sequence). CDR3 coding DNA: TGCTGTGCTTCAACAGGGCTCGACGAGCAGTACTTC. This codes for CCASTGLDEQYF.

This clonotype came up many times. The rearrangement links TRBV4-1 to TRBJ1-6; D remains unclear. This CDR3 spans 12 amino acids. Germline assignment: CDR1 MGHRA and CDR2 YSYEKL. V dropped 3 bases and J dropped 10 bases, with 7 bases sitting between them. In DNA, the CDR3 is TGCGCCAGCAGCCATCCGGGCTCACCCCTCCACTTT. Its protein product is CASSHPGSPLHF.

This clonotype has ten or more counts. Sequence at one end of the junction differs from germline and may be a read error. The rearrangement uses TRBV7-2 and TRBJ2-7; D is perhaps TRBD1 (5 bases). The CDR3 has 13 residues. Germline V gene sequence: CDR1 SGHTA, CDR2 FQGNSA. CDR3 nucleotides: TGTGCCAGCAGTATAAAGGGGTCTAGAAAAGGGAACTTC. Protein sequence: CASSIKGSRKGNF.